This T cell receptor beta chain was sequenced during a study of blood T cell repertoires in COVID-19. Study-wide background: COVID-19 samples collected from the United States, Italy and Spain covered acute and convalescent phases. T cells, B-cell-depleted T cells, or PBMCs supplied cDNA or gDNA.

The ends were cut back, 0 bases at V and 12 bases at J, with 17 bases in the middle. Germline assignment: CDR1 SQVTM and CDR2 ANQGSEA. The CDR3 contains 13 residues. Study processing details: Nucleated cell number was recorded as an estimate derived from reference gene primer amplification. Clones were sequenced by immunoSEQ multiplex PCR, and TCRdb holds only the in-frame ones, with some missing. The V and J calls and clone size are taken from that table; D and trimming were inferred from the DNA. The top ten hold around a fifth of the sample, which has 150,000 to 200,000 clones, around nine tenths seen once.

The chain uses TRBV29-1 and TRBJ1-1; no firm D call. Sequencing was performed on peripheral blood. This clonotype was sampled from a man aged 55 to 70 with active or convalescent COVID-19. CDR3 sequence reads: CSVEDGGSSRPFF. In DNA, the CDR3 is TGCAGCGTTGAAGATGGAGGGTCTTCCCGACCTTTCTTT.